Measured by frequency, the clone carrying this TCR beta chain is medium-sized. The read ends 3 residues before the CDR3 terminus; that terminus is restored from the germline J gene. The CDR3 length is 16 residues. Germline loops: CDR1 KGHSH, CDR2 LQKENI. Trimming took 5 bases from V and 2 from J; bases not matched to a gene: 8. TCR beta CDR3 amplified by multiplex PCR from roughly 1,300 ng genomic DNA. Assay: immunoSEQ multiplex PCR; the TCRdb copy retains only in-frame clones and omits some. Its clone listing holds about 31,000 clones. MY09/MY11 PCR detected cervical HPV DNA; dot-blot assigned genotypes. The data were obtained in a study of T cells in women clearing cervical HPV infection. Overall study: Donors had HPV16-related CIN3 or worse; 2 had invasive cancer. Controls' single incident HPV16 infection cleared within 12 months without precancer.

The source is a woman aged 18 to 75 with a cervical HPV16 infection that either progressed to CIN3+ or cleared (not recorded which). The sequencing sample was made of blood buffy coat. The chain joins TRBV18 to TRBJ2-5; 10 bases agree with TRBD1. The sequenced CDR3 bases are TGTGCCAGCTCATTAACCCGGACAGGGGGACAAGAGACC. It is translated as CASSLTRTGGQET. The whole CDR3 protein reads CASSLTRTGGQETQYF.